These 25 T cell receptor beta chains came from one sample sequenced in a study of CD8+CD57+ T cells in acquired aplastic anemia. Genomic DNA, serving as template, underwent TCR beta VDJ and CDR3 profiling. TCRdb reanalysed the reads using MiXCR and keeps one entry per CDR3 protein. The sample yields around 210,000 distinct CDR3 sequences, roughly 60% seen once. Whoever was chosen for sequencing had shown CD8+CD57+ cell expansion by flow cytometry. Sequences were obtained from sorted CD4+, CD8+, or CD8+CD57+ T cells (not recorded which) from PBMCs. All receptors derive from a human donor with aplastic anemia.

The genes are TRBV15 and TRBJ2-7; unclear D gene. The CDR3 sequence is 14 residues long. Germline V lookup: CDR1 LNHNV, CDR2 YYDKDF (reference sequence). V lost 1 base, J lost 1 base, and 8 bases lay in between. The CDR3 sequence: CATSRAASSYEQYF. The DNA of the CDR3 is TGTGCCACCAGCAGAGCGGCCAGTTCCTACGAGCAGTACTTC.

CDR3 coding DNA: TGTGCCACCAGCAGCCGACGGACAGGGTGGACTGAAGCTTTCTTT. It is translated as CATSSRRTGWTEAFF. The V gene is TRBV15, the J gene TRBJ1-1, with 8 bases lining up with TRBD1. Germline loops: CDR1 LNHNV, CDR2 YYDKDF (reference sequence). The CDR3 spans 15 residues. V shed 3 bases, J shed 5 bases, and the junction held 8 bases outside the gene matches.

The chain has TRBV24-1 and TRBJ2-7, with TRBD1 matching 8 bases. Germline-derived CDR1 and CDR2 are KGHDR and SFDVKD. CDR3 length: 15 amino acids. V lost 3 bases to trimming and J lost 4 bases; unmatched junction nucleotides: 7. CDR3 in DNA: TGTGCCACCAGTGATCCGCTGACAGGGGCATACGAGCAGTACTTC. It yields the protein CATSDPLTGAYEQYF.

The chain employs TRBV15 and TRBJ2-3; tentative D call: TRBD2 (5 bases). Germline CDR1 LNHNV, CDR2 YYDKDF (reference sequence). The CDR3 extends over 13 amino acids. The ends were cut back, 9 bases at V and 2 bases at J, with 12 bases in the middle. The CDR3 region is CATNRENTDTQYF. The DNA of the CDR3 is TGTGCCACAAACCGGGAAAACACAGATACGCAGTATTTT. Complete variable domain (other parts from reference TRBV15 and TRBJ2-3): DAMVIQNPRYQVTQFGKPVTLSCSQTLNHNVMYWYQQKSSQAPKLLFHYYDKDFNNEADTPDNFQSRRPNTSFCFLDIRSPGLGDTAMYLCATNRENTDTQYFGPGTRLTVL.

This chain uses TRBV2 with TRBJ2-7; D call uncertain. V was pared by 8 bases and J by 9 bases, with 17 bases between. Germline V gene sequence: CDR1 SNHLY, CDR2 FYNNEI. The CDR3 covers 12 residues. The CDR3 DNA reads as TGTGCCAGCTTGGATCGGGTTTCGGGGCAGTACTTC. Its protein product is CASLDRVSGQYF.

The chain has TRBV12-3 or TRBV12-4 and TRBJ2-7; maybe TRBD1 (6 bases). The germline V and J ends were trimmed by 3 bases and 3 bases, with 9 bases remaining between them. The CDR3 sequence is 13 residues long. The chain's CDR3 is CASSFEDSYEQYF. In nucleotides, the CDR3 is TGTGCCAGCAGTTTTGAGGACAGCTACGAGCAGTACTTC.

CDR3 sequence (DNA): TGCGCCAGCAGCTTAGATTGGGACAGGAAGGACGAAAAACTGTTTTTT. Amino acid sequence: CASSLDWDRKDEKLFF. The rearrangement links TRBV5-1 to TRBJ1-4; 8 nucleotides line up with TRBD1. Germline CDR1 SGHRS, CDR2 YFSETQ. With 2 bases clipped from V and 8 bases from J, the junction kept 11 bases outside the gene matches. This CDR3 contains 16 residues.

The rearrangement links TRBV13 to TRBJ2-7; 7 bases align to TRBD1. The CDR3 is 13 residues long. CDR1 PRHDT and CDR2 FYEKMQ come from the germline V gene (reference sequence). The junction had 2 bases not matched to a gene; V was cut back by 3 bases and J by 3 bases. The CDR3 coding sequence is TGTGCCAGCAGCTTGACAGGGCACTACGAGCAGTACTTC. Its protein product is CASSLTGHYEQYF.

This clonotype was seen more than once but under ten times. The rearrangement uses TRBV14 and TRBJ2-5, with 10 bases that match TRBD1. The length of the CDR3 is 15 residues. Germline CDR1 SGHDN, CDR2 FVKESK. Trimming cost V 6 bases and J 7 bases; bases outside gene matches: 11. As DNA, the CDR3 is TGTGCCAGCAGTGTTGCCGGGACAGGGGAAGGGACCCAGTACTTC. It is translated as CASSVAGTGEGTQYF.

A few counts support this clonotype. The rearrangement joins TRBV5-6 to TRBJ2-7; 8 nucleotides match TRBD2. There are 17 residues in the CDR3. Unmatched junction bases numbered 8, after V lost 0 bases and J lost 0 bases. Germline V gene sequence: CDR1 SGHDT, CDR2 YYEEEE. The CDR3 region has the DNA TGTGCCAGCAGCTTGGAATCAGGACTAGCAATCTCCTACGAGCAGTACTTC. Translation gives CASSLESGLAISYEQYF.

Concerning this clonotype: Sequence at one end of the junction differs from germline and may be a read error. The CDR3 bases are TGTGCCAGCAGTTTAGGTGCAGGGGGCTCCACAGATACGCAGTATTTT. This codes for CASSLGAGGSTDTQYF. This chain uses TRBV7-6 with TRBJ2-3, with 8 bases lining up with TRBD1. This CDR3 spans 16 amino acids. Germline assignment: CDR1 SGHVS and CDR2 FNYEAQ.

V and J are TRBV20-1 and TRBJ1-4; D might be TRBD1 (5 bases). Germline CDR1 is DFQATT and CDR2 is SNEGSKA (reference sequence). V dropped 3 bases and J dropped 5 bases, with 7 bases sitting between them. The CDR3 contains 12 residues. Here the CDR3 reads CSARTENEKLFF. The CDR3 DNA is TGCAGTGCTAGGACAGAGAATGAAAAACTGTTTTTT.

The chain links TRBV10-3 to TRBJ1-2; 10 nucleotides align to TRBD1. V shed 0 bases, J shed 7 bases, and the junction held 5 bases outside the gene matches. The CDR3 extends over 15 amino acids. Germline V lookup: CDR1 ENHRY, CDR2 SYGVKD. CDR3 bases: TGTGCCATCAGTGAGTCGGGACAGGGGAGGGCTGGCTACACCTTC. It codes for CAISESGQGRAGYTF.

Comment on this clonotype: This may be a read error, as it is one base from a much larger clone. V gene TRBV4-2 combines with J gene TRBJ2-7, with 14 bases that match TRBD2. This CDR3 has 16 residues. The germline CDR1 and CDR2 sequences are LGHNA and YNFKEQ. The V and J ends lost 4 bases and 7 bases, in that order; junction bases with no gene match: 9. CDR3 nucleotide sequence: TGTGCCAGCAGCCCATGGGGACTAGCGGGGGTTAATGAGCAGTACTTC. It specifies CASSPWGLAGVNEQYF.

The gene calls are TRBV15 and TRBJ1-2; D uncertain. Trimming removed 3 bases at V and 5 bases at J, with 10 bases between. Germline CDR1 LNHNV, CDR2 YYDKDF (reference sequence). The CDR3 spans 13 residues. Here the CDR3 reads CATSSLTEYGYTF. The CDR3, as DNA: TGTGCCACCAGCAGCCTCACAGAGTATGGCTACACCTTC.

The chain joins TRBV9 to TRBJ1-1; no reliable D call. V lost 0 bases to trimming and J lost 5 bases, with 8 bases between them. The CDR3 consists of 13 residues. Germline lookup yields CDR1 SGDLS and CDR2 YYNGEE. The DNA for the CDR3 is TGTGCCAGCAGCGTAGACGGGGTGACTGAAGCTTTCTTT. Its translation is CASSVDGVTEAFF.

Concerning this clonotype: One junction end disagrees with the germline gene, perhaps due to a read error. The gene calls are TRBV15 and TRBJ2-1, with 9 positions matching TRBD1. This CDR3 region has 16 residues. Germline V gene lookup returns CDR1 LNHNV and CDR2 YYDKDF (reference sequence). Here the CDR3 DNA reads TGTGCCGCCAGCAGCCCCGTGGACAGGGGAGGAAATGAGCAGTTCTTC. Translated, it gives CAASSPVDRGGNEQFF.

This clonotype was counted only a few times. V and J are TRBV12-3 or TRBV12-4 and TRBJ1-6; D unclear. The CDR3 runs 12 residues. V was trimmed by 6 bases and J by 10 bases, leaving 10 bases between them. The CDR3 sequence is CASSVGNSPLHF. DNA of the CDR3: TGTGCCAGCAGCGTAGGGAACTCACCCCTCCACTTT.

The V and J genes are TRBV14 and TRBJ2-7; 9 bases are a match to TRBD2. J lost 2 bases, V lost 6 bases, and 11 bases had no gene match. The germline gives CDR1 SGHDN, CDR2 FVKESK. The length of the CDR3 is 16 residues. The CDR3 spells CASSYSFPSGTYEQYF. CDR3 sequence (DNA): TGTGCCAGCAGTTACTCGTTTCCTAGCGGGACCTACGAGCAGTACTTC.

This chain joins TRBV5-1 and TRBJ2-7, with 9 nucleotides matching TRBD1. With V trimmed by 0 bases and J by 6 bases, 4 bases remained unmatched. The germline V gene has CDR1 SGHRS and CDR2 YFSETQ. This CDR3 comprises 14 residues. The chain's CDR3 is CASSLDYRGPEQYF. The DNA for the CDR3 is TGCGCCAGCAGCTTGGATTACAGGGGGCCCGAGCAGTACTTC.

In the case of this clonotype: The DNA is omitted, as the CDR3 cannot be located on it reliably, and the CDR3 follows TCRdb's listing. The rearrangement links TRBV10-2 to TRBJ2-7; TRBD2 was called by the table and not checked on the DNA. Germline V gives CDR1 WSHSY, CDR2 SAAADI. The CDR3 comprises 24 residues, both ends counted. CDR3 in amino acids: CASTNQTSMYLCASRSAGEYEQYF.

This clonotype occurred a few times. CDR3 in amino acids: CATSLTTQRDSSYNEQFF. The DNA for the CDR3 is TGTGCCACCAGTCTAACTACACAGCGGGATAGCTCCTACAATGAGCAGTTCTTC. This chain links TRBV24-1 with TRBJ2-1; the match to TRBD2 covers 7 bases. CDR1 is KGHDR and CDR2 is SFDVKD in the germline V gene. Losses at the gene ends were 6 bases for V and 0 bases for J; bases not matched to a gene: 13. The CDR3 loop spans 18 amino acids.

Ten or more counts support this clonotype. This CDR3 is CASSIRDRPFGSPLHF. Written as DNA, the CDR3 is TGTGCCAGTAGTATTCGGGACAGGCCTTTTGGTTCACCCCTCCACTTT. The V gene is TRBV19, the J gene TRBJ1-6; 8 bases fit TRBD1. Germline CDR1 reads LNHDA; CDR2 reads SQIVND (reference sequence). The trim removed 3 bases at V and 9 bases at J, leaving 10 bases unmatched. The CDR3 length is 16 residues. Based on the CDR3 plus reference TRBV19 and TRBJ1-6, the full variable domain is DGGITQSPKYLFRKEGQNVTLSCEQNLNHDAMYWYRQDPGQGLRLIYYSQIVNDFQKGDIAEGYSVSREKKESFPLTVTSAQKNPTAFYLCASSIRDRPFGSPLHFGNGTRLTVT.

The chain joins TRBV5-1 to TRBJ2-1; maybe TRBD1 (5 bases). Trimming pared 0 bases from V and 4 bases from J, leaving 11 bases between. The CDR3 has 15 residues. Per germline, CDR1 SGHRS and CDR2 YFSETQ. CDR3 DNA sequence: TGCGCCAGCAGCTTGGGGCAGGGCGAATACAATGAGCAGTTCTTC. It is translated as CASSLGQGEYNEQFF.

V and J are TRBV7-2 and TRBJ1-6, with no clear D. Germline CDR1 reads SGHTA; CDR2 reads FQGNSA. V gave up 1 base and J gave up 0 bases, with 13 bases separating them. CDR3 length: 18 amino acids. The CDR3 region is CASSLGARPSSYNSPLHF. The CDR3, as DNA: TGTGCCAGCAGCTTAGGAGCGAGGCCGAGCTCCTATAATTCACCCCTCCACTTT.